This T cell receptor (beta chain) is drawn from a study of blood T cell repertoires in COVID-19. For the study at large: Italy, Spain and the United States were the sources of the convalescent and acute COVID-19 samples.

Clones were sequenced by immunoSEQ multiplex PCR, and TCRdb holds only the in-frame ones, with some missing. The table lists about 70,000 clones, about 86% of them singletons, with 9% to 15% in the top ten. The V end was cut by 1 base, the J end by 5 bases, with 17 bases between. The CDR3 is 16 residues long. Germline-derived CDR1 and CDR2 are LNHDA and SQIVND (reference sequence). This chain uses TRBV19 with TRBJ2-5; a possible D gene is TRBD2 (5 bases). This clonotype was sampled from a human donor in a cohort sampled during active COVID-19. What was sequenced was peripheral blood. Written as DNA, the CDR3 is TGTGCCAGTAGTATAGGTGGGAAGCCGGCGGGCGAGACCCAGTACTTC. Its translation is CASSIGGKPAGETQYF.